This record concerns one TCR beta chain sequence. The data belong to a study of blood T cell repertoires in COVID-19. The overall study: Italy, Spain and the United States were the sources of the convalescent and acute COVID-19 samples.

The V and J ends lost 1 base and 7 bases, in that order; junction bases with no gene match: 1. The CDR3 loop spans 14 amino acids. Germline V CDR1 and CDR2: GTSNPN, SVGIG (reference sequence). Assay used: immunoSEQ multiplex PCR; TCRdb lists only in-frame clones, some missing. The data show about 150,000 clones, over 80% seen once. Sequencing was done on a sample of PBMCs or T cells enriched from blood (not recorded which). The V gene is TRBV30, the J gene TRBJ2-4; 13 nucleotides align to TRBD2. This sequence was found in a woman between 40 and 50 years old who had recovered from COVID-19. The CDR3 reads CAWSATSGRNIQYF. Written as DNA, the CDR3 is TGTGCCTGGAGTGCGACTAGCGGGAGGAACATTCAGTACTTC.